What follows describes a single TCR beta chain. This sample stems from a study of blood T cell repertoires in COVID-19. On the study more broadly: Whether acute or convalescent, the COVID-19 samples came from the United States, Italy and Spain. PBMCs, B-cell-depleted T cells, or T cells provided the cDNA or gDNA that made up the material.

Authors' methods: Nucleated cell number was recorded as an estimate derived from reference gene primer amplification. Clones were sequenced by immunoSEQ multiplex PCR, and TCRdb holds only the in-frame ones, with some missing. The V and J calls and clone size are taken from that table; D and trimming were inferred from the DNA. The table has about 250,000 clones, around 83% seen once. The CDR3 extends over 12 amino acids. CDR1 is SGHAT and CDR2 is FQNNGV in the germline V gene. Trimming stripped 5 bases from V and 5 bases from J, with 6 bases between. Material: peripheral blood. The chain employs TRBV11-2 and TRBJ2-2, with D hard to call. The sequence was collected from a middle-aged man with active or convalescent COVID-19. The DNA for the CDR3 is TGTGCCAGCAGCCCAATTACCGGGGAGCTGTTTTTT. Protein sequence: CASSPITGELFF.